Presented here are 26 T cell receptor beta chains from one specimen sequenced in a study of response to subunit inactivated influenza vaccine. One entry per CDR3 protein, called by TCRdb with MiXCR from the RT-PCR reads. The sample lists around 570,000 distinct CDR3 sequences; 11% were seen once. These same data were also listed under a study on T cells expressing NK-cell markers. That work adds: UMIs were included in TCR beta cDNA generated by 5'RACE template switching.

The sample consisted of PBMCs from blood, taken on the day of vaccination. All receptors derive from a man in his forties or fifties who received an inactivated influenza vaccine.

The sample holds a few counts of this clonotype. In nucleotides, the CDR3 is TGTGCCAGCAGTTTGGCTAGCGGGAGAACCTACGAGCAGTACTTC. Its translation: CASSLASGRTYEQYF. V is TRBV28 and J is TRBJ2-7, with 10 positions matching TRBD2. V trimming: 3 bases; J trimming: 2 bases; junction bases outside the gene matches: 4. Germline values: CDR1 MDHEN, CDR2 SYDVKM. CDR3 length: 15 residues.

The chain recombines TRBV5-1 with TRBJ2-1, with 8 bases aligning to TRBD2. V was pared by 5 bases and J by 2 bases, with 12 bases of the junction left unmatched. The CDR3 runs to 17 residues. Germline assignment: CDR1 SGHRS and CDR2 YFSETQ. The CDR3 nucleotides read TGCGCCAGCAGGGTCGAAGGGCTTAGCGGGGCCTACAATGAGCAGTTCTTC. Protein product: CASRVEGLSGAYNEQFF. Based on the CDR3 plus reference TRBV5-1 and TRBJ2-1, the full variable domain is KAGVTQTPRYLIKTRGQQVTLSCSPISGHRSVSWYQQTPGQGLQFLFEYFSETQRNKGNFPGRFSGRQFSNSRSEMNVSTLELGDSALYLCASRVEGLSGAYNEQFFGPGTRLTVL.

This clonotype was detected many times. The chain employs TRBV12-3 or TRBV12-4 and TRBJ2-2; 7 nucleotides line up with TRBD2. V trimming: 1 base; J trimming: 6 bases; junction bases outside the gene matches: 2. CDR3 length: 14 residues. CDR3 loop: CASSLGGGPGELFF. The CDR3 DNA is TGTGCCAGCAGTTTAGGGGGAGGGCCCGGGGAGCTGTTTTTT.

This clonotype was seen ten or more times. The chain links TRBV6-5 to TRBJ2-2, with 7 nucleotides matching TRBD1. The trim removed 1 base at V and 6 bases at J, leaving 2 bases unmatched. Germline V lookup: CDR1 MNHEY, CDR2 SVGAGI. This CDR3 contains 14 residues. CDR3 in amino acids: CASSYWDSSGELFF. Here the CDR3 DNA reads TGTGCCAGCAGTTACTGGGACAGCTCCGGGGAGCTGTTTTTT.

The CDR3 region is CASSLAPGNSYNEQFF. The DNA for the CDR3 is TGCGCCAGCAGCTTGGCCCCAGGGAACTCCTACAATGAGCAGTTCTTC. This chain uses TRBV5-1 with TRBJ2-1, with D tentatively TRBD1 (5 bases). Looked up from germline, CDR1 is SGHRS and CDR2 is YFSETQ. The CDR3 totals 16 residues. Trimming took off 0 bases at V and 0 bases at J, with 10 bases between the two ends. Full variable domain (outside the CDR3, taken from reference TRBV5-1 and TRBJ2-1): KAGVTQTPRYLIKTRGQQVTLSCSPISGHRSVSWYQQTPGQGLQFLFEYFSETQRNKGNFPGRFSGRQFSNSRSEMNVSTLELGDSALYLCASSLAPGNSYNEQFFGPGTRLTVL.

This clonotype was recorded a few times. This chain uses TRBV2 with TRBJ2-5, with 8 nucleotides matching TRBD2. V lost 7 bases to trimming and J lost 2 bases; unmatched junction nucleotides: 6. Germline CDR1 and CDR2: SNHLY and FYNNEI. The CDR3 runs 14 residues. The CDR3 DNA is TGTGCCAGCAAGGATGGCGGGGGGCAAGAGACCCAGTACTTC. This translates into CASKDGGGQETQYF.

This sequence joins TRBV11-2 and TRBJ2-5; D gene uncertain. The CDR3 consists of 13 residues. Trimming took 3 bases from V and 5 from J, leaving 10 bases between them. Germline V gene sequence: CDR1 SGHAT, CDR2 FQNNGV. CDR3 nucleotide sequence: TGTGCCAGCAGCTTCGCCCCTGGGGAGACCCAGTACTTC. It specifies CASSFAPGETQYF.

This clonotype appeared many times. The chain carries TRBV7-9 and TRBJ2-1, with TRBD2 matching 9 bases. Germline values: CDR1 SEHNR, CDR2 FQNEAQ (reference sequence). V was clipped by 0 bases and J by 4 bases; unmatched bases: 4. The CDR3 is made up of 16 amino acids. In DNA, the CDR3 is TGTGCCAGCAGCTTAGCTCGTACTAGCGGGTACAATGAGCAGTTCTTC. Its protein product is CASSLARTSGYNEQFF.

The chain is built from TRBV12-3 or TRBV12-4 and TRBJ2-6; TRBD1 matches at 7 bases. The CDR3 totals 16 residues. Germline trimming cut 6 bases from V and 0 bases from J; bases unmatched to any gene: 5. The CDR3 loop is CASSRQGSSGANVLTF. The CDR3 DNA reads as TGTGCCAGCAGCAGACAGGGAAGCTCTGGGGCCAACGTCCTGACTTTC.

At least ten counts were recorded for this clonotype. The chain employs TRBV11-2 and TRBJ2-3, with D perhaps TRBD1 or TRBD2 (5 bases each). The CDR3 is 15 residues long. Germline V gene lookup returns CDR1 SGHAT and CDR2 FQNNGV. Trimming left V 0 bases short and J 5 bases short, with 12 bases between. The CDR3 loop reads CASSLDVGGRDTQYF. In DNA form, the CDR3 reads TGTGCCAGCAGCTTAGATGTTGGGGGAAGAGATACGCAGTATTTT.

The chain combines TRBV29-1 with TRBJ1-2; D is ambiguous. The CDR3 length is 12 residues. The ends were cut back, 3 bases at V and 9 bases at J, with 14 bases in the middle. The germline V gene encodes CDR1 SQVTM and CDR2 ANQGSEA. CDR3 bases: TGCAGCGTTGAGAGTCAGACGTCTCGCTACACCTTC. This codes for CSVESQTSRYTF.

This clonotype was found a few times. J is TRBJ2-7 and V is TRBV5-1; TRBD1 aligns across 9 bases. Trimming took 2 bases from V and 2 from J; bases not matched to a gene: 8. The CDR3 runs to 16 residues. Per germline, CDR1 SGHRS and CDR2 YFSETQ. The chain's CDR3 is CASSFRPGQGTYEQYF. The DNA for the CDR3 is TGCGCCAGCAGCTTTAGGCCGGGACAGGGTACCTACGAGCAGTACTTC.

The chain joins TRBV28 to TRBJ2-1; 8 bases align to TRBD2. This CDR3 region has 15 residues. Germline CDR1 MDHEN, CDR2 SYDVKM. The V gene end was trimmed by 9 bases and the J gene end by 0 bases; junction bases not matched to a gene: 7. CDR3 protein: CARGSGTPSYNEQFF. The CDR3 DNA reads as TGTGCCAGAGGTAGCGGGACCCCCTCCTACAATGAGCAGTTCTTC.

As for this clonotype: This could be a read error, since a much larger clone is one nucleotide away. The chain combines TRBV7-6 with TRBJ2-7, with D hard to call. CDR3 size: 13 residues. Germline V gives CDR1 SGHVS, CDR2 FNYEAQ. CDR3 loop: CASGLESSYEQYF. The CDR3 DNA reads as TGTGCCAGCGGCTTAGAATCGAGCTACGAGCAGTACTTC.

The V call is TRBV10-3, the J call TRBJ2-7, with D unclear. Germline V gives CDR1 ENHRY, CDR2 SYGVKD. Deletions cut 8 bases from V and 3 bases from J, with 8 bases between. CDR3 length equals 11 residues. CDR3: CAIGEHYEQYF. The CDR3 nucleotides are TGTGCCATCGGAGAGCACTACGAGCAGTACTTC.

This rearrangement joins TRBV15 to TRBJ2-7; possibly TRBD1 for D (6 bases). V was clipped by 1 base and J by 0 bases, with 13 bases between them. Germline V CDR1 and CDR2: LNHNV, YYDKDF (reference sequence). The CDR3 has 16 amino acids. Here the CDR3 reads CATSRGASDSSYEQYF. The CDR3 region has the DNA TGTGCCACCAGCAGAGGGGCTTCGGACAGCTCCTACGAGCAGTACTTC.

This clonotype appeared a few times. This chain links TRBV6-5 with TRBJ1-5; possible D gene TRBD1, 5 bases. CDR1 is MNHEY and CDR2 is SVGAGI in the germline V gene. V lost 0 bases to trimming and J lost 7 bases, with 10 bases between them. The CDR3 covers 14 residues. The CDR3 sequence is CASSYSRGRQPQHF. CDR3 in DNA: TGTGCCAGCAGTTACTCTAGGGGCCGGCAGCCCCAGCATTTT.

The genes are TRBV6-2 or TRBV6-3 and TRBJ2-3; D assignment may be TRBD1 or TRBD2 (7 bases each). In germline, CDR1 is MNHEY, CDR2 SVGEGT. V was shortened by 7 bases and J by 2 bases, with 16 bases between the two germline ends. The CDR3 totals 15 residues. The CDR3 loop reads CASNYRGGYTDTQYF. CDR3 DNA: TGTGCCAGCAACTACAGGGGAGGGTACACAGATACGCAGTATTTT.

The V gene is TRBV20-1, the J gene TRBJ2-7; D might be TRBD2 (6 bases). The CDR3 has 13 amino acids. Germline CDR1 is DFQATT and CDR2 is SNEGSKA (reference sequence). V shed 2 bases and J shed 4 bases, with 12 bases lying between them. In DNA, the CDR3 is TGCAGTGCTAGACCTAGCGATCTTTACGAGCAGTACTTC. Its protein is CSARPSDLYEQYF.

In this sample, this clonotype turned up a few times. The gene calls are TRBV21-1 and TRBJ1-2. TRBV21-1 counts as a pseudogene. The CDR3 is 17 amino acids. CDR3 residues: CASSNRTQLGGYYGYTF. CDR3 DNA sequence: TGTGCCAGCAGCAACAGGACTCAACTGGGAGGATACTATGGCTACACCTTC.

This chain's CDR3 is CSARRGYVENEQFF. The CDR3 DNA sequence: TGCAGTGCGCGGCGGGGTTATGTCGAAAATGAGCAGTTCTTC. This chain uses TRBV20-1 with TRBJ2-1; a possible D gene is TRBD2 (6 bases). V lost 6 bases and J lost 7, with 19 bases in between. Germline CDR1 reads DFQATT; CDR2 reads SNEGSKA (reference sequence). The CDR3 covers 14 residues.

The V and J genes are TRBV15 and TRBJ2-7; D is unclear. CDR3 length: 14 amino acids. With 0 bases removed from V and 4 bases from J, the gap between germline ends came to 10 bases. Germline V gene data show CDR1 as LNHNV and CDR2 as YYDKDF (reference sequence). The CDR3, as DNA: TGTGCCACCAGCAGAGATATCGGCCCTTACGAGCAGTACTTC. As protein: CATSRDIGPYEQYF.

There are a few counts of this clonotype. The chain joins TRBV19 to TRBJ1-3; unclear D gene. The V end was cut by 3 bases, the J end by 0 bases, with 9 bases between. CDR1 and CDR2 (germline): LNHDA, SQIVND (reference sequence). This CDR3 spans 15 amino acids. The CDR3 DNA reads TGTGCCAGTAGTATCTTCAGACTCTCTGGAAACACCATATATTTT. Residues: CASSIFRLSGNTIYF.

This clonotype was counted only a few times. In DNA form, the CDR3 reads TGCGCCAGCAGCAGGGTTCTAGCGGGGTCCTACGAGCAGTACTTC. This sequence encodes CASSRVLAGSYEQYF. The chain is built from TRBV4-3 and TRBJ2-7, with 9 positions matching TRBD2. CDR1 is LGHNA, CDR2 YSLEER, per germline. V gave up 5 bases and J gave up 1 base; unmatched junction bases: 6. This CDR3 is 15 amino acids long.

This clonotype was counted a few times. The CDR3 nucleotides read TGTGCCAGCAGCCAAGGCAGGGCGGTTTCACCCCTCCACTTT. Its translation: CASSQGRAVSPLHF. V is TRBV3-1 and J is TRBJ1-6, with D perhaps TRBD1 (5 bases). There are 14 residues in the CDR3. V was shortened by 1 base and J by 9 bases, with 10 bases between the two germline ends. In germline, CDR1 is LGHDT, CDR2 YNNKEL (reference sequence).

This clonotype was recorded many times. The chain couples TRBV7-2 to TRBJ2-7; possibly TRBD2 for D (6 bases). CDR3 length: 13 amino acids. Trimming took off 1 base at V and 6 bases at J, with 10 bases between the two ends. CDR1 and CDR2 from the germline V gene are SGHTA and FQGNSA. CDR3 DNA: TGTGCCAGCAGCTTAGGTGGGGGGATCGAGCAGTACTTC. The encoded protein is CASSLGGGIEQYF.